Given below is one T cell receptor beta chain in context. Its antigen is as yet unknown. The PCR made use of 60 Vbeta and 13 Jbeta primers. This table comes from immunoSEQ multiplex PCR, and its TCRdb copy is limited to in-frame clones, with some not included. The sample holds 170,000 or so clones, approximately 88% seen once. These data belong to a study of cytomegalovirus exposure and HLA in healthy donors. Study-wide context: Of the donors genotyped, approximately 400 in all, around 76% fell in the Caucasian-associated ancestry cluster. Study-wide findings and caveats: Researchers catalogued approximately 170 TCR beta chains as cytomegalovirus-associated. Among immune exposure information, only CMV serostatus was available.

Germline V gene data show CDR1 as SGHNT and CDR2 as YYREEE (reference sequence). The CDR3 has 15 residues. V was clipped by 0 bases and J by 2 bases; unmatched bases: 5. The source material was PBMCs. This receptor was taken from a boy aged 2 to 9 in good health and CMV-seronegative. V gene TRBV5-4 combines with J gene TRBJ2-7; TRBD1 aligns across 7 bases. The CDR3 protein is CASSLAGTAPYEQYF. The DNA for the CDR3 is TGTGCCAGCAGCTTGGCGGGGACAGCTCCCTACGAGCAGTACTTC.